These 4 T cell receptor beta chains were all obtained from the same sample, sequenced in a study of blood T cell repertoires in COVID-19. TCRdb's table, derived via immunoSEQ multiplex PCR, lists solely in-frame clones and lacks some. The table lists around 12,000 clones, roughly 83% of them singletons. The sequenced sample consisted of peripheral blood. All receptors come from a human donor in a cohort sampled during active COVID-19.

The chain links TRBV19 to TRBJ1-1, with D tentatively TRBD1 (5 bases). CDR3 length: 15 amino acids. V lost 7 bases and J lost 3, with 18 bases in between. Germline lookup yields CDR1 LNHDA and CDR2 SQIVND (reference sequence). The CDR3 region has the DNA TGTGCCAGTAAAATAGGGGCAGGGATGGACACTGAAGCTTTCTTT. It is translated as CASKIGAGMDTEAFF.

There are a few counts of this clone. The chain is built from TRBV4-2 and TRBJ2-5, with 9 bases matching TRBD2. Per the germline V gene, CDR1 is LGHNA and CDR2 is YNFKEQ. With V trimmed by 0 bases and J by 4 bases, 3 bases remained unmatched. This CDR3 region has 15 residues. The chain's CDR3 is CASSQEREGPETQYF. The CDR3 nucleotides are TGTGCCAGCAGCCAAGAGCGGGAGGGCCCAGAGACCCAGTACTTC.

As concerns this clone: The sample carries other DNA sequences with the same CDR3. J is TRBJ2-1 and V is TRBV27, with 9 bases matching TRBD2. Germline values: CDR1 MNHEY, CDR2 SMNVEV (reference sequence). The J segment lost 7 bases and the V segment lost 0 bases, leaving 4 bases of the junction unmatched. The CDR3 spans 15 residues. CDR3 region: CASSLSGLAGNEQFF. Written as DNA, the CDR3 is TGTGCCAGCAGTTTATCGGGGCTAGCGGGAAATGAGCAGTTCTTC.

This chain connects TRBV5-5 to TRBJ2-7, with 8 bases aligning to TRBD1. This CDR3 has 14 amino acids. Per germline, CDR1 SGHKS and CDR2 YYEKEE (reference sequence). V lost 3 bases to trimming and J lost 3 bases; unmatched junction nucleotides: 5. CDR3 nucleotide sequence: TGTGCCAGCAGCTGGGGACAGGTGCTCTACGAGCAGTACTTC. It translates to CASSWGQVLYEQYF.